One sample yielded the 8 T cell receptor beta chains listed below, sequenced in a study of T-cell reconstitution after alpha-beta-depleted transplantation in children (dated by TCRdb to the mid-2010s). The protocol used for the library was PCR. Reads for this sample came from an Illumina HiSeq 2500. TCR libraries were prepared with molecular barcoding, using unique molecular identifiers to normalize TCRbeta repertoire quantification. TCRdb applied fastp at Q25 and MiXCR to the public reads, then kept only in-frame beta chains. CDR3 protein duplicates are merged, each entry listing the most common genes and DNA. This sample comprises about 250,000 distinct CDR3 sequences, about 24% of them detected only once. About 5% of the sample is in the top ten clones. Sample treatment or condition, as interpreted from the label and publication: allogeneic hematopoietic cell transplantation with graft depleted of TCRalphabeta T cells and CD19 B cells.

The sample was PBMCs, mostly from graft donor cells, taken 360 days after TCRalphabeta/CD19-depleted stem cell transplant. These receptors were taken from a female patient aged 2-10 years who had a stem cell transplant for congenital amegakaryocytic thrombocytopenia, so the T cells may come from the graft donor.

The chain links TRBV20-1 to TRBJ2-1; D possibly corresponds to TRBD2 (6 bases). This CDR3 region has 16 residues. Germline V gene lookup returns CDR1 DFQATT and CDR2 SNEGSKA (reference sequence). V dropped 5 bases and J dropped 0 bases, with 17 bases sitting between them. The CDR3 sequence: CSAHRPMDYSYNEQFF. The CDR3 DNA is TGCAGTGCTCACAGACCCATGGACTACTCCTACAATGAGCAGTTCTTC.

The DNA for the CDR3 is TGCGCCAGCAGCACTCAGCGACTAGCTTGGTCCTACAATGAGCAGTTCTTC. It yields the protein CASSTQRLAWSYNEQFF. The chain is built from TRBV5-1 and TRBJ2-1; TRBD2 aligns across 7 bases. This CDR3 has 17 residues. The germline V gene encodes CDR1 SGHRS and CDR2 YFSETQ. Trimming cost V 4 bases and J 1 base; bases outside gene matches: 11.

This clonotype has a handful of counts. This chain uses TRBV7-9 with TRBJ2-5, with D hard to call. The CDR3 has 17 amino acids. Per germline, CDR1 SEHNR and CDR2 FQNEAQ (reference sequence). The V gene lost 1 base and the J gene lost 0 bases, with 15 bases spanning the gap. The CDR3 loop is CASSLGVLSVYQETQYF. The DNA of the CDR3 is TGTGCCAGCAGCTTAGGGGTCCTTTCGGTGTACCAAGAGACCCAGTACTTC.

The chain uses TRBV7-6 and TRBJ2-7; the match to TRBD2 covers 9 bases. Germline loops: CDR1 SGHVS, CDR2 FNYEAQ. The CDR3 runs 19 residues. Losses at the gene ends were 1 base for V and 0 bases for J; bases not matched to a gene: 13. CDR3 amino acids: CASSLEPRSAGGFSYEQYF. The CDR3 bases are TGTGCCAGCAGCTTAGAACCCCGATCGGCGGGGGGGTTCTCCTACGAGCAGTACTTC.

This clonotype was observed a single time. CDR3 residues: CASSLMDAGGPRHEQFF. Written as DNA, the CDR3 is TGTGCCAGCAGCCTCATGGACGCGGGGGGGCCTAGGCATGAGCAGTTCTTC. This chain links TRBV7-6 with TRBJ2-1; 9 nucleotides agree with TRBD2. CDR1 and CDR2 from the germline V gene are SGHVS and FNYEAQ. J was trimmed by 8 bases and V by 5 bases; bases with no gene match: 16. The CDR3 has 17 amino acids.

This clonotype was seen only a few times. This sequence joins TRBV20-1 and TRBJ2-7; D might be TRBD1 (6 bases). This CDR3 comprises 12 residues. The germline V and J ends were trimmed by 4 bases and 3 bases, with 10 bases remaining between them. CDR1 and CDR2 (germline): DFQATT, SNEGSKA (reference sequence). CDR3: CSAIQGGYEQYF. CDR3 bases: TGCAGTGCTATACAGGGCGGCTACGAGCAGTACTTC.

This clonotype was observed a handful of times. The chain couples TRBV20-1 to TRBJ2-2; D perhaps matches TRBD1 (6 bases). The germline gives CDR1 DFQATT, CDR2 SNEGSKA (reference sequence). Between the trimmed V and J ends, which lost 0 bases and 6 bases, there was a span of 14 bases. CDR3 length equals 15 residues. Here the CDR3 DNA reads TGCAGTGCTAGAGACGAAACAGGGTACGCCGGGGAGCTGTTTTTT. Encoded protein: CSARDETGYAGELFF.

V gene TRBV6-5 combines with J gene TRBJ1-6; D is possibly TRBD1 (5 bases). Trimming left V 4 bases short and J 13 bases short, with 17 bases between. The CDR3 runs to 14 residues. Germline lookup yields CDR1 MNHEY and CDR2 SVGAGI. The chain's CDR3 is CASSSTGPVLPLHF. The CDR3 coding sequence is TGTGCCAGCAGTTCAACAGGCCCGGTGCTGCCCCTCCACTTT.